This passage covers 4 T cell receptor beta chains from one sample sequenced in a study of CD8 T cells in ankylosing spondylitis. TCRdb recomputed calls from the 5' RACE reads with MiXCR, one row per CDR3 protein. The table shows 210,000 or so distinct CDR3 sequences, with 20% to 30% occurring only once. Sequencing was performed on blood, either unsorted or a sorted T cell fraction (not recorded which). The receptors derive from a male donor with ankylosing spondylitis or in good health (not recorded which).

This clonotype was observed a few times. V is TRBV6-5 and J is TRBJ2-1; D may match TRBD1 or TRBD2 (5 bases each). The CDR3 consists of 12 residues. V was trimmed by 6 bases and J by 13 bases, leaving 16 bases between them. Germline values: CDR1 MNHEY, CDR2 SVGAGI. The DNA of the CDR3 is TGTGCCAGCAGGACGGGGACGAACGGCCAGTTCTTC. This encodes CASRTGTNGQFF.

This clonotype was seen repeatedly, ten times or more. This chain links TRBV19 with TRBJ2-7; TRBD1 matches at 10 bases. This CDR3 spans 14 amino acids. The germline V gene has CDR1 LNHDA and CDR2 SQIVND (reference sequence). After removal of 5 bases from V and 2 bases from J, the junction contained 3 bases not matched to a gene. CDR3 nucleotide sequence: TGTGCCAGTAGTGAGACAGGGGGCACCTACGAGCAGTACTTC. Protein sequence: CASSETGGTYEQYF.

The table lists this clonotype with many counts. The V and J genes are TRBV20-1 and TRBJ2-7; 8 bases line up with TRBD2. The CDR3 length is 14 residues. CDR1 and CDR2 (germline): DFQATT, SNEGSKA (reference sequence). The V segment lost 3 bases and the J segment 7 bases; nucleotides outside the gene matches: 11. CDR3 protein: CSASTSAGAGEQYF. CDR3 coding DNA: TGCAGTGCTAGTACTTCAGCGGGAGCTGGGGAGCAGTACTTC.

This clonotype was counted ten times or more. The chain links TRBV12-3 or TRBV12-4 to TRBJ2-7; D is perhaps TRBD2 (6 bases). The CDR3 is 14 amino acids. V dropped 3 bases and J dropped 4 bases, with 13 bases sitting between them. The CDR3: CASSLERVAYEQYF. The CDR3 region has the DNA TGTGCCAGCAGTTTGGAGCGGGTTGCTTACGAGCAGTACTTC.